This entry features one TCR beta chain sequence. Its antigen is as yet unknown. The V segment lost 5 bases and the J segment 4 bases; nucleotides outside the gene matches: 9. There are 15 residues in the CDR3. Germline V gene lookup returns CDR1 LNHDA and CDR2 SQIVND (reference sequence). This specimen belongs to a study of CD8+CD57+ T cells in acquired aplastic anemia. Background on the study: When averaged, DNA from sorted CD4+ and CD8+ cells came to 2.5 to 3.5 ug. General study results and limits: Patients and controls shared just under 30 CD8+ CDR3 sequences, highly expressed in patients.

Genomic DNA templated the TCR beta VDJ and CDR3 profiling. One entry per CDR3 protein results from TCRdb running MiXCR on the reads. Of over 40,000 distinct CDR3 sequences detected, less than 65% appear once; the ten largest clones hold 59%. Patients picked for sequencing had shown CD8+CD57+ cell expansion detected by flow cytometry. This chain uses TRBV19 with TRBJ2-7; 9 nucleotides agree with TRBD1. Sequenced input: sorted CD4+, CD8+, or CD8+CD57+ T cells (not recorded which) from PBMCs. The clonotype comes from a human donor with aplastic anemia. The CDR3 spells CASSDWSGTGYEQYF. The CDR3 nucleotides read TGTGCCAGTAGTGATTGGTCCGGGACAGGGTACGAGCAGTACTTC.